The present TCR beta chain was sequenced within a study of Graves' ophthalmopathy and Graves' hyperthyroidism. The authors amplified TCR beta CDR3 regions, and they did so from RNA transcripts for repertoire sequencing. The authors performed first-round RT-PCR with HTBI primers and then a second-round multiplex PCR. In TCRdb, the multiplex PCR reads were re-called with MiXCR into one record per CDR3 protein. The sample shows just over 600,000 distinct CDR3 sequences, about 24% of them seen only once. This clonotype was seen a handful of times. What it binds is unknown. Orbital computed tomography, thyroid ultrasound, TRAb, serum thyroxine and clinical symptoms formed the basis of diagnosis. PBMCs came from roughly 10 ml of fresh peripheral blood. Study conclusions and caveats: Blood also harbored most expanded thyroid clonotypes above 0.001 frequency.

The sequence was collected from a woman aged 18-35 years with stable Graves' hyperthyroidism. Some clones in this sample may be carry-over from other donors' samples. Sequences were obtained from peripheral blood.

The DNA for the CDR3 is TGCGCCAGCAGCCAAGATCCCCCGGGTTACGAGACCCAGTACTTC. The encoded protein is CASSQDPPGYETQYF. The chain is built from TRBV4-1 and TRBJ2-5; D uncertain. Germline lookup yields CDR1 MGHRA and CDR2 YSYEKL. V lost 0 bases to trimming and J lost 5 bases, with 13 bases between them. The length of the CDR3 is 15 residues.